This T cell receptor (beta chain) derives from a study of T-cell reconstitution after alpha-beta-depleted transplantation in children (dated by TCRdb to 2016 to 2017). Regarding the study in general: T-cell immune reconstitution after TCRalphabeta/CD19-depleted allogeneic hematopoietic cell transplantation in children was quantitatively tracked in the study by means of TCR repertoire profiling.

Libraries were prepared through PCR. Sequencing instrument: Illumina HiSeq 2500. TCR libraries were prepared with molecular barcoding, using unique molecular identifiers to normalize TCRbeta repertoire quantification. The raw public data were reprocessed by TCRdb itself: fastp quality trimming at Q25, MiXCR clonotype calling, in-frame beta chains only. When rows share a CDR3 protein, they turn into one entry using the most common DNA and genes. This sample is represented by a few hundred thousand distinct CDR3 sequences; approximately 13% of them were singletons. 2% to 2.5% of the sample rests with the top ten. This clonotype was detected many times. This clone's antigen is unknown. No clone much larger than this one lies a single base away; base qualities are absent. V trim: 0 bases; J trim: 9 bases; unmatched bases: 2. CDR1 SGHAT and CDR2 FQNNGV were looked up in the germline V gene. The CDR3 starts with the cysteine, ends with the phenylalanine, and has 13 residues. This entry keeps only the CDR3 DNA: 39 bases, framed from base 1.

What this sample's treatment or condition label stands for: allogeneic hematopoietic cell transplantation with graft depleted of TCRalphabeta T cells and CD19 B cells. Transplant recipients were children who received TCRalphabeta/CD19-depleted allogeneic hematopoietic cell grafts. Findings and caveats that apply to the study as a whole: Over the following months the frequencies of hyperexpanded clones went down, and after one year T-cell counts and TCRbeta diversity were mostly credited to newly produced T cells. In some patients, the high TCRbeta diversity seen at day 60 was put down to recipient T cells and intrathymic progenitors that had survived conditioning. The apparently early recovery of alphabetaT-cell counts about two months after transplant reportedly depended on only several hundred rapidly expanded clones that came from non-depleted graft cells.

The chain was built from TRBV11-2 and TRBJ1-1; 9 junctional bases match TRBD1. Sequences were derived from PBMCs, mostly from graft donor cells, sampled 360 days after TCRalphabeta/CD19-depleted stem cell transplant. This clonotype was sampled from a male patient between 10 and 17 years old who had a stem cell transplant for acute myeloid leukemia, so the T cells may come from the graft donor. CDR3 protein: CASSLDGTGKAFF. The nucleotide sequence is given as TGTGCCAGCAGCTTAGACGGGACAGGGAAAGCTTTCTTT.